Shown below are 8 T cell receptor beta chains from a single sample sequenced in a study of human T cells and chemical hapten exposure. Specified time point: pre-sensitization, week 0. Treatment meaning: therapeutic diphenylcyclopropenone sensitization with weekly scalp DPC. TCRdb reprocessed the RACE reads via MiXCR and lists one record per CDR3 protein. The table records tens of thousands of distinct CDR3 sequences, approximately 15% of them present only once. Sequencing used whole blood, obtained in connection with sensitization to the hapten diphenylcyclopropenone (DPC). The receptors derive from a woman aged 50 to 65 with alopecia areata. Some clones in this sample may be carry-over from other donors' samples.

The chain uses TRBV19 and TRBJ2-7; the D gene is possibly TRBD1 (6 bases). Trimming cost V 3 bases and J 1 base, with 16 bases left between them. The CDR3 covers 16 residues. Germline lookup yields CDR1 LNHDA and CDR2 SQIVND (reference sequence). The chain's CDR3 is CASSIRLGTSSYEQYF. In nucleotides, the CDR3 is TGTGCCAGTAGTATCCGCCTCGGGACAAGTTCCTACGAGCAGTACTTC.

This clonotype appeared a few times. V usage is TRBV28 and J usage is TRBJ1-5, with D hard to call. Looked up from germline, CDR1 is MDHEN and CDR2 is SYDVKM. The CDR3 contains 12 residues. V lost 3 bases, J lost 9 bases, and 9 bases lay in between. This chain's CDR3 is CASSFFPSPQHF. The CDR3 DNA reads TGTGCCAGCAGTTTTTTCCCCTCGCCCCAGCATTTT.

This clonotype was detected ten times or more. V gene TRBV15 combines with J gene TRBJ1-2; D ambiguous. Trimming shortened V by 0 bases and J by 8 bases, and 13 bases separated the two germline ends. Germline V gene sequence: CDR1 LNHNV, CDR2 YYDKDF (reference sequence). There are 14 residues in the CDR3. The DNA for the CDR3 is TGTGCCACCAGCAGAGATACCCGGGGTGTAGGCTACACCTTC. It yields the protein CATSRDTRGVGYTF.

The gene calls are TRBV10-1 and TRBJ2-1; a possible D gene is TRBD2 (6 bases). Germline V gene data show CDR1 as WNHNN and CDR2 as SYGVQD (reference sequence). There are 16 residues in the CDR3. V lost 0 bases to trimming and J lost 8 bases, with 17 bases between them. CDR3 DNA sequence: TGCGCCAGCAGTGAGTCCGGCGGGATTTCACGGGATGAGCAGTTCTTC. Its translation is CASSESGGISRDEQFF.

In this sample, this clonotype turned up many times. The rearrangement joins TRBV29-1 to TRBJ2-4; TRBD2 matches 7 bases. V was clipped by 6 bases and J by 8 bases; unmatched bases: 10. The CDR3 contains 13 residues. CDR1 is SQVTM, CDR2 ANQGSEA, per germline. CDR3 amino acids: CSVRGSEFDIQYF. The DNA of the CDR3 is TGCAGCGTGCGCGGGAGCGAGTTTGACATTCAGTACTTC.

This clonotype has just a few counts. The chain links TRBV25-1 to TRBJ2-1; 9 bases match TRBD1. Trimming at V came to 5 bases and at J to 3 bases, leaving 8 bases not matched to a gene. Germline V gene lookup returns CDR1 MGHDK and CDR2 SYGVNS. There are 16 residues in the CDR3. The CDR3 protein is CASSTGGQRIYNEQFF. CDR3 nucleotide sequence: TGTGCCAGCAGTACAGGGGGCCAGCGAATCTACAATGAGCAGTTCTTC.

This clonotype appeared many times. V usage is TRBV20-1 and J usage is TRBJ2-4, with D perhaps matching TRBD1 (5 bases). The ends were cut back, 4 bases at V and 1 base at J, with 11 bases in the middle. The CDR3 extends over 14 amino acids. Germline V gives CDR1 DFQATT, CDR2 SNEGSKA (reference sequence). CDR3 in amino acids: CSATTTEAKNIQYF. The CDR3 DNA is TGCAGTGCTACGACGACAGAGGCCAAAAACATTCAGTACTTC.

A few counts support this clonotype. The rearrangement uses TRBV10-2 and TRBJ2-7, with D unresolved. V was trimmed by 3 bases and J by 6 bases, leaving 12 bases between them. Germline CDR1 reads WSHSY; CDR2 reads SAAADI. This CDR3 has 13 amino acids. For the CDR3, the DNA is TGCGCCAGCAGTGACGCGTCACCGGGCGAGCAGTACTTC. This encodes CASSDASPGEQYF.